The clone carrying this T cell receptor beta chain was counted only a few times. Its target is not known. The entry originates in a study of Graves' ophthalmopathy and Graves' hyperthyroidism. Regarding the study as a whole: Using a 13-signature model, the authors split ophthalmopathy from stable hyperthyroidism, with around 89% sensitivity and 81.08% specificity. The majority of expanded thyroid clonotypes above 0.001 frequency also occurred in blood.

Amplified material comprised TCR beta CDR3 regions derived from RNA transcripts. First-round RT-PCR used HTBI primers; second-round multiplex PCR followed. TCRdb analysed the multiplex PCR reads with MiXCR anew, one entry per CDR3 protein. The profile covers more than 1,000,000 distinct CDR3 sequences, with about 38% appearing a single time and around 10% taken by the ten largest. This CDR3 comprises 14 residues. Per the germline V gene, CDR1 is MNHEY and CDR2 is SVGEGT. The J segment lost 3 bases and the V segment lost 5 bases, leaving 6 bases of the junction unmatched. Sequenced material: peripheral blood or thyroid tissue (not recorded which). The V gene is TRBV6-2 or TRBV6-3, the J gene TRBJ2-5, with 7 positions matching TRBD2. The TCR originated in an adult man with Graves' hyperthyroidism. The CDR3: CASSEIGLEETQYF. For the CDR3, the DNA is TGTGCCAGCAGTGAAATTGGACTAGAAGAGACCCAGTACTTC.